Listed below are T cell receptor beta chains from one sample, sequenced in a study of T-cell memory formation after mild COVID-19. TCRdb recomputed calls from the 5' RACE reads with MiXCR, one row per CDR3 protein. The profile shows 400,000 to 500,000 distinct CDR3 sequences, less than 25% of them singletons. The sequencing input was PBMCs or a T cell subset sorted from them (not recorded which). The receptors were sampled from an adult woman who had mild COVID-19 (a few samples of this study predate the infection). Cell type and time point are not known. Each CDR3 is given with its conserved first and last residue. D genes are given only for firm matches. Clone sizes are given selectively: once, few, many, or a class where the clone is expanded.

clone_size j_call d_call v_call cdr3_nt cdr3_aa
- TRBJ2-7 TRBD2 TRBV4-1 TGCGCCAGCAGCCAAGAAAGTCCCCGGGGGGGCTACGAGCAGTACTTC CASSQESPRGGYEQYF
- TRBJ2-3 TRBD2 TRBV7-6 TGTGCCAGCAGCTTAGGTGGGGGGGTGGCAGATACGCAGTATTTT CASSLGGGVADTQYF
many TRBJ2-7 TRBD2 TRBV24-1 TGTGCCACCAGTGCTGCTAGCGGGAGCTACGAGCAGTACTTC CATSAASGSYEQYF
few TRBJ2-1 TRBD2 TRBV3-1 TGTGCCAGCAGCTCATCTAGCGGGGGGGCCTACAATGAGCAGTTCTTC CASSSSSGGAYNEQFF
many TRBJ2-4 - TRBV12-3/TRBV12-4 TGTGCCAGCAGTTTTAGCGGAGGGAACATTCAGTACTTC CASSFSGGNIQYF
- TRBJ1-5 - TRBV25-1 TGTGCCAGCAGTGACCCCGGGTCCGGGAATCAGCCCCAGCATTTT CASSDPGSGNQPQHF
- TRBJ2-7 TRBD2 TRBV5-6 TGTGCCTCCCTTGGGGCCTCCAGCGGGAGTTCTCTATACGAGCAGTACTTC CASLGASSGSSLYEQYF
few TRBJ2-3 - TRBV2 TGTGCCAGCAGTGAGGGGGGGCCGAGGGATACGCAGTATTTT CASSEGGPRDTQYF
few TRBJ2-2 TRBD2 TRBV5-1 TGCGCCAGCAGCTTCGGGACTAGCCGGGGCCGGGAGCTGTTTTTT CASSFGTSRGRELFF
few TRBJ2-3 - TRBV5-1 TGCGCCAGCAGCTTTGGGGCTAGCCTAGATACGCAGTATTTT CASSFGASLDTQYF
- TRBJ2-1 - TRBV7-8 TGTGCCAGCAGCGACATGGACGACGTCTACAATGAGCAGTTCTTC CASSDMDDVYNEQFF
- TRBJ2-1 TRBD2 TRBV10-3 TGTGCCATCAGTGAGTCCGGGGGAGGGCCGTCGCATGAGCAGTTCTTC CAISESGGGPSHEQFF
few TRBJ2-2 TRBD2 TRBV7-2 TGTGCCTCCGCCCAGGGGGGACTAGCGGGAGTTACCGGGGAGCTGTTTTTT CASAQGGLAGVTGELFF
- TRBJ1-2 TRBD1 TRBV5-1 TGCGCCAGCAGCTTCGAACCGGGACAGGGGAATGGCTACACCTTC CASSFEPGQGNGYTF
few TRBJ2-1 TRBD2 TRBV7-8 TGTGCCAGCAGATTCCTAGCGGGAGTAATCAATGAGCAGTTCTTC CASRFLAGVINEQFF
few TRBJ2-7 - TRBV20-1 TGCAGTGCTAGCAGCCGTACCGGAGTCGACGAGCAGTACTTC CSASSRTGVDEQYF
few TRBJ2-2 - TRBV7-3 TGTGCCAGCAGCCGAACTCCGGGACCCCAAGGGACCGGGGAGCTGTTTTTT CASSRTPGPQGTGELFF
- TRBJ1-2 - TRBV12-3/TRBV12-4 TGTGCCAGCAGTTTCATTGGCAGGGTCAATGGCTACACCTTC CASSFIGRVNGYTF
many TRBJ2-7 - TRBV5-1 TGCGCCAGCAGCGTGTCTCAAGGACAATTATCCTACGAGCAGTACTTC CASSVSQGQLSYEQYF
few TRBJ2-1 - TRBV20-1 TGCAGTGCTCAGCGGACTTTAGGGTACAATGAGCAGTTCTTC CSAQRTLGYNEQFF
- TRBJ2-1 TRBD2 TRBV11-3 TGTGCCAGCAGCTATTCGACTAGCGGGGGGATTATTCCGGCTGAGCAGTTCTTC CASSYSTSGGIIPAEQFF
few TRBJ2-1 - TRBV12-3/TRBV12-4 TGTGCCAGCCGGACCTACAATGAGCAGTTCTTC CASRTYNEQFF
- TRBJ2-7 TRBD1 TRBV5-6 TGTGCCAGCAGGTCCCGGGACAGACGGACCTACGAGCAGTACTTC CASRSRDRRTYEQYF
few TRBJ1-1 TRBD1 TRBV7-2 TGTGCCAGCAGCTGGAACACAGGGGACACTGAAGCTTTCTTT CASSWNTGDTEAFF
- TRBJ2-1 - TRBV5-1 TGCGCCAGCAGCTCGGTAGGCGTCAATGAGCAGTTCTTC CASSSVGVNEQFF
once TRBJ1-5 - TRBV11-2 TGTGCCAGCAGCGGACAGCCCTATTCGGGCAATCAGCCCCAGCATTTT CASSGQPYSGNQPQHF
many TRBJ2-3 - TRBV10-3 TGTGCCATCAGTGAGAACAGGGAGGGTACGCAGTATTTT CAISENREGTQYF
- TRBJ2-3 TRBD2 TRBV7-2 TGTGCCAGCAGCACACTAGCGGGGGGGGTTATGGATACGCAGTATTTT CASSTLAGGVMDTQYF
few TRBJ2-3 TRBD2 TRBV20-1 TGCAGTGCTAGAGCACTAGCGGGGGTGAGGCAGTATTTT CSARALAGVRQYF
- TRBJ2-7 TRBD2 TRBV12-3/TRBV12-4 TGTGCCAGCAGTTTAATGCGGCTAGCGGGCCAAATGTACCACTACGAGCAGTACTTC CASSLMRLAGQMYHYEQYF
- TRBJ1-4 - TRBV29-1 TGCAGCGTTCGGGGGGGCGCAGGGGAAAAACTGTTTTTT CSVRGGAGEKLFF
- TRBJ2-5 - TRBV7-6 TGTGCCAGCAGCTCCCGGGAACAAGAGACCCAGTACTTC CASSSREQETQYF
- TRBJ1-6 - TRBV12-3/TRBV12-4 TGTGCCAGCAGTTTATCATCAGGGATTAATTCACCCCTCCACTTT CASSLSSGINSPLHF
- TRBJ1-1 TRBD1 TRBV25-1 TGTGCCAGCAGTTCCTATGACAGGGGGACTTCCACTGAAGCTTTCTTT CASSSYDRGTSTEAFF
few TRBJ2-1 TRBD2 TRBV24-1 TGTGCCACCAAAAGCGGGGTCCCCTACAATGAGCAGTTCTTC CATKSGVPYNEQFF
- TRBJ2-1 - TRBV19 TGTGCCAGTAGTATGCTGAGCTCCTACAATGAGCAGTTCTTC CASSMLSSYNEQFF
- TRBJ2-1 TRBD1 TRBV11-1 TGTGCCAGCAGCCATCCGACAGGGATAAATACGAATGAGCAGTTCTTC CASSHPTGINTNEQFF
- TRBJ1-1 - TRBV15 TGTGCCACCAGCAGGCCGACATGGAACACTGAAGCTTTCTTT CATSRPTWNTEAFF
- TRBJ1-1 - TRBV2 TGTGCCAGCAGTGGAGGGAAAGGTCCGATAAACACTGAAGCTTTCTTT CASSGGKGPINTEAFF
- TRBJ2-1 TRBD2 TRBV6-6 TGTGCCAGCAGTCACCCGGGACTAGCGGGCTCCTACAATGAGCAGTTCTTC CASSHPGLAGSYNEQFF
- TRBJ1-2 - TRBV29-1 TGCAGCGTTGAAGAGAATACAAGTTCCTATGGCTACACCTTC CSVEENTSSYGYTF
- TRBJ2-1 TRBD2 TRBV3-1 TGTGCCAGCAGCCCTTTTAGCGGGGCGGGCAATGAGCAGTTCTTC CASSPFSGAGNEQFF
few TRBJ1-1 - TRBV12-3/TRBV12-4 TGTGCCAGCAGTCCGCTGACTTTGAACACTGAAGCTTTCTTT CASSPLTLNTEAFF
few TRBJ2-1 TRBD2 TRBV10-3 TGTGCCATCAGGAGGACTAGCGGTACATCCTACAATGAGCAGTTCTTC CAIRRTSGTSYNEQFF
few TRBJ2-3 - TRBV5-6 TGTGCCAGCAGCTTGGGGGGGTCCATGGATACGCAGTATTTT CASSLGGSMDTQYF
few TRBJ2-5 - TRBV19 TGTGCCAGTAACCCGAAGGGGCCAAGAGGTACCCAGTACTTC CASNPKGPRGTQYF
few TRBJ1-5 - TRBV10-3 TGTGCCATCAGTGAGAGCCCAGGGACTAGCAATCAGCCCCAGCATTTT CAISESPGTSNQPQHF
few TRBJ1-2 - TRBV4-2 TGTGCCAGCAGCCAAGTGTCGGGGGGAACTGGCTACACCTTC CASSQVSGGTGYTF
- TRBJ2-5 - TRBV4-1 TGCGCCAGCAGCCATTCGACTAGTTCGGAGACCCAGTACTTC CASSHSTSSETQYF
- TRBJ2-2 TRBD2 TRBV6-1 TGTGCCAGCAGAGTAACTAGCGGGGATTCCGGGGAGCTGTTTTTT CASRVTSGDSGELFF
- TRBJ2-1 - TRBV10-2 TGCGCCAGCAGTGAAGGAAACTCCTACAATGAGCAGTTCTTC CASSEGNSYNEQFF
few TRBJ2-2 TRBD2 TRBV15 TGTGCCACCCGGGGTACCCCGACTAGCGCGAACACCGGGGAGCTGTTTTTT CATRGTPTSANTGELFF
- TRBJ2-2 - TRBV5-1 TGCGCCAGCAGCTTGGATCGCCAGGGGGGGACCGGGGAGCTGTTTTTT CASSLDRQGGTGELFF
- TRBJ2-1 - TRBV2 TGTGCCACCCGGGGGACTCTTGCCTACAATGAGCAGTTCTTC CATRGTLAYNEQFF
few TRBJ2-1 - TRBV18 TGTGCCAGCTCATCGGGCCTGGAGCAAGGCAATGAGCAGTTCTTC CASSSGLEQGNEQFF
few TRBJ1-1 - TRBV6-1 TGTGCCAGCAGGGACCAGGGGCCTGAAGCTTTCTTT CASRDQGPEAFF
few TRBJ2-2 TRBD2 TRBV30 TGTGCCTGGAGTGTCCTTCTTAGCGGGAGAGGGGCCGGGGAGCTGTTTTTT CAWSVLLSGRGAGELFF
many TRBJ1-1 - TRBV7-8 TGTGCCAGCAGCTTACGGGTAGGGAGCACTGAAGCTTTCTTT CASSLRVGSTEAFF
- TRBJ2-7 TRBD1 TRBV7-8 TGTGCCAGCAGCGCCCGACAGGGAGCCACCGAGCAGTACTTC CASSARQGATEQYF
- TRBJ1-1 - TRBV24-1 TGTGCCACCAGGTCTGGAGACACTGAAGCTTTCTTT CATRSGDTEAFF